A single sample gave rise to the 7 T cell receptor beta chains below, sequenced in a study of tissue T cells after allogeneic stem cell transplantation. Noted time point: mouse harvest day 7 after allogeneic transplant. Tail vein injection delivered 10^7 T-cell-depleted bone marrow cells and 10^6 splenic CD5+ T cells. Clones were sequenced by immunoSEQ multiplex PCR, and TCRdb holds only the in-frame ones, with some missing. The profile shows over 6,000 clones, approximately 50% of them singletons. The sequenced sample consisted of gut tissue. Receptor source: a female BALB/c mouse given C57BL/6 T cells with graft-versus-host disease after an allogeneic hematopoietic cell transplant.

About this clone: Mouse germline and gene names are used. The sequenced part of the CDR3 DNA is TGCTCCAGCAGCCTACAGAACGAAAGATTATTT. Translated, it gives CSSSLQNERLF. The entire CDR3 protein reads CSSSLQNERLFF. The chain couples TRBV23 to TRBJ1-4; the table's TRBD1 call for D was not verified on the DNA. The read terminates 1 residue ahead of where the CDR3 ends, so the germline J gene completes it. The CDR3 contains 12 residues. From germline, CDR1 is KGHTA and CDR2 FQNQQP.

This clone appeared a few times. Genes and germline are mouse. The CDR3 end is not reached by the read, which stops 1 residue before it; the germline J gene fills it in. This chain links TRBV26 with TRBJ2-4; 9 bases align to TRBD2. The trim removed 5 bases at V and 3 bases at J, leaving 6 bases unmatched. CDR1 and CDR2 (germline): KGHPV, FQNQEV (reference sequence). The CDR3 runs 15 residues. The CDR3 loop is CASSSLGGWQNTLYF. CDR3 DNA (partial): TGTGCCAGCAGTTCACTGGGGGGATGGCAAAACACCTTGTAC. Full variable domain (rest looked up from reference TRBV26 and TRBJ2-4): NSKVIQTPRYLVKGQGQKAKMRCIPEKGHPVVFWYQQNKNNEFKFLINFQNQEVLQQIDMTEKRFSAECPSNSPCSLEIQSSEAGDSALYLCASSSLGGWQNTLYFGAGTRLSVL.

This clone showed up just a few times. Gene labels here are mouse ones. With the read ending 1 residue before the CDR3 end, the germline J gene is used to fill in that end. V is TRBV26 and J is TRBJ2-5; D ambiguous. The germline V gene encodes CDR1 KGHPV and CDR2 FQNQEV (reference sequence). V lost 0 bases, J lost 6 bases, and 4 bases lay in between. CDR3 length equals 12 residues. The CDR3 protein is CASSLSRDTQYF. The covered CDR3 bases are TGTGCCAGCAGTCTGTCGAGGGACACCCAGTAC. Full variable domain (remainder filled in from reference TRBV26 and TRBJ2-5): NSKVIQTPRYLVKGQGQKAKMRCIPEKGHPVVFWYQQNKNNEFKFLINFQNQEVLQQIDMTEKRFSAECPSNSPCSLEIQSSEAGDSALYLCASSLSRDTQYFGPGTRLLVL.

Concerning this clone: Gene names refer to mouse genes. The chain's CDR3 is CASTRQRANSDYTF. The DNA read from the CDR3 is TGTGCCAGCACCCGACAGAGAGCAAACTCCGACTACACC. This chain links TRBV19 with TRBJ1-2; a possible D gene is TRBD1 (5 bases). The sequenced fragment ends 1 residue before the CDR3 boundary, so the rest is inferred from the germline J gene. Trimming shortened V by 6 bases and J by 0 bases, and 12 bases separated the two germline ends. CDR3 length equals 14 residues. CDR1 is FNHDT and CDR2 is SITEND in the germline V gene (reference sequence).

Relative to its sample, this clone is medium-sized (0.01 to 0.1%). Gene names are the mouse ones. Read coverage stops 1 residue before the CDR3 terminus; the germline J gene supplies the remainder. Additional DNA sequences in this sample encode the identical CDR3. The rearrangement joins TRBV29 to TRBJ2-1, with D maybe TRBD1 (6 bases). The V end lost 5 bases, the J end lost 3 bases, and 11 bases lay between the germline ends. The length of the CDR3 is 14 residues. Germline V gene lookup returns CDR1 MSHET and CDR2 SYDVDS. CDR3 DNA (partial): TGTGCTAGCAGTGCGGGACACCTCTATGCTGAGCAGTTC. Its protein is CASSAGHLYAEQF. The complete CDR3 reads CASSAGHLYAEQFF.

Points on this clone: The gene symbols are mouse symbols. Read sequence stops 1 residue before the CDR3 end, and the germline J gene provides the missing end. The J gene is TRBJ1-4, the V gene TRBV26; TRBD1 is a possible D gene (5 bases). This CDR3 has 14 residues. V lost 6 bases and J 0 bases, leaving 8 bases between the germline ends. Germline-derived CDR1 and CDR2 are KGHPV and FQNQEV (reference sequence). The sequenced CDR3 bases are TGTGCCAGCAGCCGGGACCTTTCCAACGAAAGATTATTT. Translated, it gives CASSRDLSNERLF. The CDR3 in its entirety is CASSRDLSNERLFF.

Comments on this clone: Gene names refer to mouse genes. The CDR3 here is CASSRVISNERLFF. The covered CDR3 bases are TGTGCTAGCAGTAGAGTAATTTCCAACGAAAGATTATTT. The chain is built from TRBV17 and TRBJ1-4; D is unclear. The CDR3 extends 1 residue past the end of the read, so its final part is completed from the germline J gene. This CDR3 has 14 residues. Germline CDR1 is MNHDT and CDR2 is YYDKIL. The V end was cut by 1 base, the J end by 0 bases, with 3 bases between.